One and the same sample provided the 19 T cell receptor beta chains below, sequenced in a study of metastatic and nonmetastatic thyroid tumors. No treatment had been given to any patient before thyroid surgery. TCRdb re-clonotyped the PCR reads via MiXCR. This sample has around 19,000 clones, with around 16% found just once. Input material: blood. These receptors all come from a female donor with papillary thyroid cancer or a benign thyroid nodule (not recorded which). Some clones in this sample may be carry-over from other donors' samples.

The V and J genes are TRBV6-1 and TRBJ2-7; TRBD1 might be the D (7 bases). The CDR3 runs to 14 residues. Germline CDR1 reads MNHNS; CDR2 reads SASEGT. With 5 bases removed from V and 2 bases from J, the gap between germline ends came to 13 bases. The CDR3: CASSPGGTTYEQYF. As DNA, the CDR3 is TGTGCCAGCAGTCCAGGGGGGACCACCTACGAGCAGTACTTC.

The table lists this clone with many counts. This chain connects TRBV4-2 to TRBJ2-3; the match to TRBD2 covers 15 bases. The CDR3 covers 19 residues. The V and J ends lost 3 bases and 2 bases, in that order; junction bases with no gene match: 9. The V gene's germline CDR1 is LGHNA and CDR2 YNFKEQ. The CDR3 sequence: CASSHTRTSGRGITDTQYF. The CDR3 DNA reads TGTGCCAGCAGCCATACGAGGACTAGCGGGAGGGGAATCACAGATACGCAGTATTTT.

Worth noting for this clone: A clone one base away is much larger, so this may be a read error. The chain employs TRBV29-1 and TRBJ1-2; weak D call: TRBD1 (5 bases). The V end lost 6 bases, the J end lost 4 bases, and 21 bases lay between the germline ends. The CDR3 contains 15 residues. Germline CDR1 reads SQVTM; CDR2 reads ANQGSEA. CDR3 residues: CSVNGGPSGGYGYTF. The CDR3 DNA reads TGCAGCGTCAATGGCGGGCCGTCCGGGGGCTATGGCTACACCTTC.

This clone was observed many times. V is TRBV29-1 and J is TRBJ2-1; D is uncertain. The CDR3 runs 15 residues. CDR1 and CDR2 (germline): SQVTM, ANQGSEA. Trimming shortened V by 6 bases and J by 1 base, and 16 bases separated the two germline ends. In nucleotides, the CDR3 is TGCAGCGTCACGCCCCGGTCCGGTTCCTACAATGAGCAGTTCTTC. Its translation: CSVTPRSGSYNEQFF.

This clone was seen repeatedly, ten times or more. J is TRBJ1-3 and V is TRBV5-1; D remains unclear. The V end lost 4 bases, the J end lost 1 base, and 15 bases lay between the germline ends. Looked up from germline, CDR1 is SGHRS and CDR2 is YFSETQ. The CDR3 loop spans 16 amino acids. The DNA for the CDR3 is TGCGCCAGCAGCCACGACTTAGGGTGGTCTGGAAACACCATATATTTT. Encoded protein: CASSHDLGWSGNTIYF.

V usage is TRBV15 and J usage is TRBJ2-7, with D possibly TRBD2 on 6 matching bases. The V end was cut by 5 bases, the J end by 6 bases, with 14 bases between. The CDR3 consists of 13 residues. Germline lookup yields CDR1 LNHNV and CDR2 YYDKDF (reference sequence). In nucleotides, the CDR3 is TGTGCCACCAGCTCCTCCCGGGGGATCGAGCAGTACTTC. Its protein is CATSSSRGIEQYF. The whole variable domain, filled in from reference TRBV15 and TRBJ2-7, reads DAMVIQNPRYQVTQFGKPVTLSCSQTLNHNVMYWYQQKSSQAPKLLFHYYDKDFNNEADTPDNFQSRRPNTSFCFLDIRSPGLGDTAMYLCATSSSRGIEQYFGPGTRLTVT.

This clone was seen at least ten times. The chain has TRBV6-6 and TRBJ1-2, with TRBD1 identical over 11 bases. V was clipped by 0 bases and J by 13 bases; unmatched bases: 16. Germline CDR1 MNHNY, CDR2 SVGAGI (reference sequence). This CDR3 comprises 17 residues. In nucleotides, the CDR3 is TGTGCCAGCAGTTACTCGAGAGCAGGGACAGGGGGAGTAGGGTGCACCTTC. It specifies CASSYSRAGTGGVGCTF.

This clone showed up many times. This rearrangement joins TRBV29-1 to TRBJ2-7; 8 bases are a match to TRBD1. The V gene end was trimmed by 5 bases and the J gene end by 0 bases; junction bases not matched to a gene: 6. There are 14 residues in the CDR3. The germline gives CDR1 SQVTM, CDR2 ANQGSEA. The CDR3 here is CSVLTGTGSYEQYF. CDR3 coding DNA: TGCAGCGTTTTGACCGGGACAGGCTCCTACGAGCAGTACTTC.

Remarks on this clone: A read error may produce the germline difference seen at one junction end. This chain connects TRBV2 to TRBJ2-1, with TRBD2 as a possible D gene (5 bases). The CDR3 totals 13 residues. Looked up from germline, CDR1 is SNHLY and CDR2 is FYNNEI. This CDR3 is CASYSGLYNEQLF. The CDR3 coding sequence is TGTGCCAGCTACTCTGGACTCTACAATGAGCAGCTCTTC.

This clone occurred many times. The V call is TRBV20-1, the J call TRBJ2-7, with 11 bases identical to TRBD2. V lost 0 bases, J lost 0 bases, and 1 base stayed unmatched. Germline CDR1 DFQATT, CDR2 SNEGSKA (reference sequence). The CDR3 consists of 15 residues. CDR3: CSARDGLAGSYEQYF. The CDR3 nucleotides are TGCAGTGCTAGAGATGGACTAGCGGGCTCCTACGAGCAGTACTTC.

The chain links TRBV4-2 to TRBJ2-1, with D maybe TRBD2 (6 bases). The germline V gene has CDR1 LGHNA and CDR2 YNFKEQ. The length of the CDR3 is 16 residues. Trimming removed 4 bases from V and 1 base from J, with 14 bases in between. DNA for the CDR3: TGTGCCAGCAGCCTAGAACCGGAGGGGTCCTACAATGAGCAGTTCTTC. Amino acid sequence: CASSLEPEGSYNEQFF.

In its sample, this clone was seen a few times. The J gene is TRBJ2-7, the V gene TRBV27, with 7 bases fitting TRBD2. V lost 2 bases, J lost 7 bases, and 11 bases stayed unmatched. Germline CDR1 is MNHEY and CDR2 is SMNVEV (reference sequence). This CDR3 contains 15 residues. CDR3 region: CASSLERWGGGEQYF. Written as DNA, the CDR3 is TGTGCCAGCAGTTTAGAACGGTGGGGGGGAGGGGAGCAGTACTTC.

V gene TRBV7-2 combines with J gene TRBJ2-7; D gene ambiguous. The germline gives CDR1 SGHTA, CDR2 FQGNSA. The CDR3 runs 13 residues. V was cut by 0 bases and J by 2 bases, with 5 bases left in between. CDR3 sequence (DNA): TGTGCCAGCAGCTTAGCACCGGCCTACGAGCAGTACTTC. It encodes CASSLAPAYEQYF.

The J gene is TRBJ2-3, the V gene TRBV6-1; 9 bases line up with TRBD1. Germline CDR1 reads MNHNS; CDR2 reads SASEGT. The CDR3 covers 14 residues. V was clipped by 9 bases and J by 3 bases; unmatched bases: 7. This CDR3 is CASHTGQGTDTQYF. The CDR3 DNA sequence: TGTGCCAGTCATACCGGACAGGGGACAGATACGCAGTATTTT.

The rearrangement joins TRBV20-1 to TRBJ1-2, with D tentatively TRBD1 (5 bases). From germline, CDR1 is DFQATT and CDR2 SNEGSKA (reference sequence). The CDR3 has 12 amino acids. Trimming stripped 7 bases from V and 0 bases from J, with 9 bases between. The CDR3 DNA follows: TGCAGTGTCCAGGGTGCTAACTATGGCTACACCTTC. As protein: CSVQGANYGYTF.

This clone was detected only a few times. One junction end disagrees with the germline gene, perhaps due to a read error. The V and J genes are TRBV20-1 and TRBJ1-5, with D unclear. This CDR3 region has 13 residues. CDR1 is DFQATT and CDR2 is SNEGSKA in the germline V gene (reference sequence). CDR3: CGAWVGVGQPQHF. The DNA for the CDR3 is TGCGGTGCTTGGGTCGGGGTAGGTCAGCCCCAGCATTTT.

This clone was counted many times. This same CDR3 is encoded by further DNA sequences in the sample. This chain connects TRBV6-1 to TRBJ1-2, with D hard to call. Germline values: CDR1 MNHNS, CDR2 SASEGT. The CDR3 covers 12 residues. The germline V and J ends were trimmed by 8 bases and 8 bases, with 15 bases remaining between them. The chain's CDR3 is CASALVEQGYTF. The CDR3 DNA is TGTGCCAGCGCACTTGTCGAGCAGGGCTACACCTTC.

This clone is termed medium-sized. The V gene is TRBV11-1, the J gene TRBJ2-2; D may be TRBD2 (5 bases). Trimming removed 0 bases at V and 1 base at J, with 6 bases between. This CDR3 region has 15 residues. The V gene's germline CDR1 is SGHAT and CDR2 FQDESV (reference sequence). DNA of the CDR3: TGTGCCAGCAGCTTAGCCGGGGTGAACACCGGGGAGCTGTTTTTT. It is translated as CASSLAGVNTGELFF.

The J gene is TRBJ1-6, the V gene TRBV30; 8 bases are shared with TRBD1. V was clipped by 0 bases and J by 6 bases; unmatched bases: 7. Germline V gives CDR1 GTSNPN, CDR2 SVGIG (reference sequence). This CDR3 is 16 amino acids long. As DNA, the CDR3 is TGTGCCTGGAGTGTACCGGGAACAGGGGGTAATTCACCCCTCCACTTT. Amino acids: CAWSVPGTGGNSPLHF.